These 25 T cell receptor beta chains share one sample of origin, sequenced in a study of T cells in Graves' hyperthyroidism and ophthalmopathy. Amplified regions were TCR beta CDR3 sequences from RNA transcripts. In the first-round RT-PCR of the TCR CDR3, the HTBI primer set was used. Each CDR3 protein gets one entry after TCRdb re-called the multiplex PCR reads with MiXCR. This table has 250,000 to 300,000 distinct CDR3 sequences, about 19% appearing once. The sample was blood. These receptor sequences come from a man in his forties or fifties with Graves' ophthalmopathy.

This clonotype was picked up one time. Given a much more abundant clone one base away, this may be a read error. This chain uses TRBV2 with TRBJ2-7, with 8 nucleotides matching TRBD1. Germline V gives CDR1 SNHLY, CDR2 FYNNEI. The CDR3 loop spans 12 amino acids. The CDR3 nucleotides are TGTGGCAGCAGTCTGGACAGGGAAGAGCAGTACTTC. Residues: CGSSLDREEQYF.

This clonotype has a handful of counts. The V gene is TRBV7-9, the J gene TRBJ2-1; TRBD2 matches at 11 bases. Looked up from germline, CDR1 is SEHNR and CDR2 is FQNEAQ (reference sequence). This CDR3 region has 18 residues. V shed 8 bases and J 0 bases; nucleotides not matched to a gene: 12. The CDR3 spells CASWGLAGGGSSYNEQFF. In nucleotides, the CDR3 is TGTGCCAGCTGGGGGCTAGCGGGAGGAGGAAGCTCCTACAATGAGCAGTTCTTC. Full variable domain (missing parts from reference TRBV7-9 and TRBJ2-1): DTGVSQNPRHKITKRGQNVTFRCDPISEHNRLYWYRQTLGQGPEFLTYFQNEAQLEKSRLLSDRFSAERPKGSFSTLEIQRTEQGDSAMYLCASWGLAGGGSSYNEQFFGPGTRLTVL.

This clonotype was counted many times. This chain joins TRBV6-1 and TRBJ1-1, with 8 bases fitting TRBD1. The CDR3 extends over 14 amino acids. From germline, CDR1 is MNHNS and CDR2 SASEGT. Germline trimming cut 5 bases from V and 4 bases from J; bases unmatched to any gene: 6. The CDR3 nucleotides are TGTGCCAGCAGTTACAGGGGGGGTGGCACTGAAGCTTTCTTT. It specifies CASSYRGGGTEAFF.

This clonotype appeared a few times. The rearrangement uses TRBV24-1 and TRBJ2-5; no clear D gene. Trimming removed 5 bases at V and 4 bases at J, with 10 bases between. Looked up from germline, CDR1 is KGHDR and CDR2 is SFDVKD. There are 13 residues in the CDR3. The CDR3 DNA sequence: TGTGCCACCAGTGCGATAAATGGAGAGACCCAGTACTTC. Protein product: CATSAINGETQYF.

This clonotype appeared many times. CDR3: CASSAAGGDTQYF. The CDR3, as DNA: TGTGCCAGCAGCGCGGCGGGAGGAGATACGCAGTATTTT. The chain carries TRBV9 and TRBJ2-3, with 8 positions matching TRBD2. This CDR3 contains 13 residues. With 3 bases clipped from V and 5 bases from J, the junction kept 2 bases outside the gene matches. CDR1 is SGDLS, CDR2 YYNGEE, per germline.

V and J are TRBV20-1 and TRBJ1-4, with 7 bases fitting TRBD1. This CDR3 is 14 amino acids long. The V gene's germline CDR1 is DFQATT and CDR2 SNEGSKA (reference sequence). Losses at the gene ends were 6 bases for V and 0 bases for J; bases not matched to a gene: 4. CDR3 residues: CSALGQATNEKLFF. The CDR3 DNA reads as TGCAGTGCCCTCGGACAGGCAACTAATGAAAAACTGTTTTTT.

This clonotype was seen at least ten times. V gene TRBV28 combines with J gene TRBJ2-1; TRBD2 agrees at 7 bases. The CDR3 loop spans 15 amino acids. V lost 4 bases to trimming and J lost 7 bases; unmatched junction nucleotides: 10. Germline V gene sequence: CDR1 MDHEN, CDR2 SYDVKM. CDR3 residues: CASSSPTRGRNEQFF. The CDR3 bases are TGTGCCAGCAGTTCCCCGACGCGGGGGAGGAATGAGCAGTTCTTC.

This clonotype was detected many times. This sequence joins TRBV11-2 and TRBJ2-5; 10 positions agree with TRBD2. CDR1 and CDR2 from the germline V gene are SGHAT and FQNNGV. The ends lost 4 bases at V and 5 bases at J; junction bases unmatched: 4. The CDR3 covers 14 residues. The CDR3 spells CASSSGSGRETQYF. CDR3 DNA sequence: TGTGCCAGCAGCTCGGGTAGCGGGAGGGAGACCCAGTACTTC.

Many counts were recorded for this clonotype. The CDR3 DNA is TGCAGTGCTAAGGACAGGGGGGTGGACACTGAAGCTTTCTTT. It is translated as CSAKDRGVDTEAFF. The V call is TRBV20-1, the J call TRBJ1-1; 10 bases agree with TRBD1. The CDR3 loop spans 14 amino acids. CDR1 is DFQATT and CDR2 is SNEGSKA in the germline V gene (reference sequence). Losses at the gene ends were 4 bases for V and 3 bases for J; bases not matched to a gene: 5.

This chain connects TRBV20-1 to TRBJ2-3; TRBD2 is a possible D gene (5 bases). The V and J ends lost 1 base and 4 bases respectively, with 18 bases between them. The length of the CDR3 is 16 residues. Germline loops: CDR1 DFQATT, CDR2 SNEGSKA (reference sequence). CDR3 DNA: TGCAGTGCTAGAGCAAGAGCGGAGCTTAGCGCAGATACGCAGTATTTT. As protein: CSARARAELSADTQYF.

This clonotype has a handful of counts. The gene calls are TRBV6-1 and TRBJ1-2, with D possibly being TRBD1 (6 bases). V lost 5 bases to trimming and J lost 7 bases, with 14 bases between them. The germline V gene encodes CDR1 MNHNS and CDR2 SASEGT. This CDR3 contains 13 residues. The CDR3 region has the DNA TGTGCCAGCAGTCGTGACAGGAGGGGTGGCTACACCTTC. It specifies CASSRDRRGGYTF.

This clonotype appeared many times. This sequence joins TRBV5-6 and TRBJ2-1, with D tentatively TRBD2 (6 bases). CDR1 and CDR2 from the germline V gene are SGHDT and YYEEEE. V lost 0 bases, J lost 4 bases, and 11 bases lay in between. CDR3 length: 15 residues. This chain's CDR3 is CASSLEGTRYNEQFF. The CDR3 DNA is TGTGCCAGCAGCTTGGAGGGGACTCGTTACAATGAGCAGTTCTTC.

This clonotype has at least ten counts. The V and J genes are TRBV7-2 and TRBJ2-7; D unclear. Germline CDR1 is SGHTA and CDR2 is FQGNSA. The CDR3 extends over 12 amino acids. V lost 5 bases and J 4 bases, leaving 9 bases between the germline ends. The CDR3, as DNA: TGTGCCAGCAGCCGAGCGCCGTACGAGCAGTACTTC. Amino acid sequence: CASSRAPYEQYF.

This clonotype was found many times. The chain is built from TRBV5-1 and TRBJ1-1; possible D gene TRBD1, 5 bases. The CDR3 is 14 amino acids. V lost 0 bases and J lost 7, with 13 bases in between. CDR1 is SGHRS, CDR2 YFSETQ, per germline. As DNA, the CDR3 is TGCGCCAGCAGCTTGGGGGGTAGGGGCTATGAAGCTTTCTTT. The encoded protein is CASSLGGRGYEAFF.

The V and J genes are TRBV11-1 and TRBJ1-3; D is uncertain. CDR1 is SGHAT and CDR2 is FQDESV in the germline V gene (reference sequence). The CDR3 contains 13 residues. V was trimmed by 4 bases and J by 4 bases, leaving 8 bases between them. The CDR3 protein is CASSSSPGNTIYF. CDR3 bases: TGTGCCAGCAGCTCCTCCCCCGGAAACACCATATATTTT.

In regard to this clonotype: A read error is possible here, since a much larger clone lies one base away. The V and J genes are TRBV6-1 and TRBJ1-2; possibly TRBD1 for D (6 bases). CDR1 MNHNS and CDR2 SASEGT come from the germline V gene. CDR3 length: 12 amino acids. The CDR3 region is CASSSTGHGYAF. DNA for the CDR3: TGTGCCAGCAGCTCCACGGGACATGGCTACGCCTTC.

This clonotype was picked up a small number of times. The chain joins TRBV19 to TRBJ1-1; the match to TRBD1 covers 7 bases. This CDR3 comprises 16 residues. Germline CDR1 reads LNHDA; CDR2 reads SQIVND (reference sequence). V was pared by 6 bases and J by 2 bases, with 12 bases of the junction left unmatched. For the CDR3, the DNA is TGTGCCAGTAGAGATTCGGGACAGCTGATAAACACTGAAGCTTTCTTT. Residues: CASRDSGQLINTEAFF.

This clonotype was seen ten or more times. The J gene is TRBJ2-6, the V gene TRBV11-2, with D possibly being TRBD2 (5 bases). CDR1 SGHAT and CDR2 FQNNGV come from the germline V gene. CDR3 length: 14 residues. V was clipped by 5 bases and J by 3 bases, with 8 bases between them. The CDR3 nucleotides are TGTGCCAGCAGCCGGGAACGTGGGGCCAACGTCCTGACTTTC. Encoded protein: CASSRERGANVLTF.

This chain uses TRBV7-9 with TRBJ2-3, with D unclear. Trimming removed 4 bases from V and 3 bases from J, with 8 bases in between. Per the germline V gene, CDR1 is SEHNR and CDR2 is FQNEAQ (reference sequence). CDR3 size: 13 residues. CDR3 residues: CASSSGTTDTQYF. The CDR3 coding sequence is TGTGCCAGCAGCTCCGGAACGACAGATACGCAGTATTTT.

This clonotype has a count of ten or more. The chain couples TRBV9 to TRBJ2-3; D remains ambiguous. With 0 bases removed from V and 4 bases from J, the gap between germline ends came to 12 bases. CDR3 size: 15 residues. Germline V lookup: CDR1 SGDLS, CDR2 YYNGEE. The CDR3 region is CASSVEDATADTQYF. For the CDR3, the DNA is TGTGCCAGCAGCGTAGAGGACGCAACGGCAGATACGCAGTATTTT.

This clonotype was found many times. The V call is TRBV5-6, the J call TRBJ2-7; D possibly matches TRBD1 or TRBD2 (5 bases each). V lost 2 bases and J 6 bases, leaving 9 bases between the germline ends. Germline CDR1 SGHDT, CDR2 YYEEEE. This CDR3 has 12 residues. Written as DNA, the CDR3 is TGTGCCAGCAGCTTTGGTGGGACCGAGCAGTACTTC. This encodes CASSFGGTEQYF.

This clonotype has a handful of counts. The chain employs TRBV9 and TRBJ1-2, with D perhaps matching TRBD1 (6 bases). V shed 4 bases and J shed 4 bases, with 17 bases lying between them. There are 15 residues in the CDR3. Germline CDR1 reads SGDLS; CDR2 reads YYNGEE. CDR3 loop: CASSPSGEWPYGYTF. The CDR3 nucleotides read TGTGCCAGCAGCCCCTCAGGGGAGTGGCCCTATGGCTACACCTTC.

The rearrangement joins TRBV19 to TRBJ1-2, with 8 bases identical to TRBD1. This CDR3 has 14 residues. From germline, CDR1 is LNHDA and CDR2 SQIVND (reference sequence). V dropped 7 bases and J dropped 10; count of bases not matched to a gene: 14. Here the CDR3 reads CASTPSIQGVLYTF. CDR3 nucleotide sequence: TGTGCCAGTACCCCCTCGATACAGGGGGTCCTCTACACCTTC.

This chain joins TRBV9 and TRBJ2-3, with a tentative D call TRBD1 (6 bases). Germline V CDR1 and CDR2: SGDLS, YYNGEE. Trimming removed 4 bases from V and 2 bases from J, with 26 bases in between. The CDR3 sequence is 19 residues long. The CDR3 reads CASSSSRGSLGGYTDTQYF. CDR3 nucleotides: TGTGCCAGCAGCTCCAGCCGGGGCTCGCTAGGGGGATACACAGATACGCAGTATTTT.

This clonotype was seen many times. The V gene is TRBV3-1, the J gene TRBJ2-1; TRBD2 agrees at 14 bases. V lost 3 bases and J lost 12; bases outside the gene matches: 4. The V gene's germline CDR1 is LGHDT and CDR2 YNNKEL (reference sequence). This CDR3 is built from 14 residues. The CDR3 nucleotides read TGTGCCAGCAGCCACGGGACTAGCGGGGGAACGCAGTTCTTC. It yields the protein CASSHGTSGGTQFF.